This TCR beta chain is from a study of CD8+ T cells in alopecia areata (dated by TCRdb to the late 2010s). The study in broad terms: Treated patients were enrolled in an open-label pilot trial of oral tofacitinib, 5 to 10 mg twice daily, for moderate-to-severe alopecia areata. Tofacitinib was administered for 6 to 18 months, and 6 months of follow-up off drug were then conducted to assess delayed response and recurrence. The SALT score, which quantifies the percentage of affected scalp surface area, was used to measure disease severity in treated patients. The study used high-throughput TCRbeta sequencing to examine T cell clonal expansion in alopecia areata, in both the C3H/HeJ mouse model and human patients. In humans, TCRbeta sequencing was performed on scalp tissue and on sorted CD4+ and CD8+ peripheral blood T cells from healthy controls and from patients with patchy or totalis/universalis alopecia areata. Patients on tofacitinib were biopsied at baseline and after 4 and 24 weeks of treatment, and several of the patients also had a later scalp biopsy. Scalp clonality was compared across normal scalp (n=4), patchy alopecia areata scalp (n=8), and alopecia totalis/universalis scalp (n=8). RNA came from the PAXgene miRNA kit for fixed scalp, the miRNeasy kit for PBMCs, and the RNeasy kit for mouse skin. Amplification of TCRbeta CDR3 regions was done by immunoSEQ multiplex PCR using 35 Vbeta forward primers and 13 Jbeta reverse primers. Results the study describes overall, beyond this receptor: Scalp TCR repertoire analysis is complicated because resident alphabeta T cells in normal human skin are also sequenced, whereas mouse skin is dominated by gammadelta T cells. Compared with mice, TCR sequences shared between patients were less clear, possibly partly because of HLA diversity across the patient population. Compared with normal scalp, lesional scalp had higher clonality and more expanded CD8+ clones, particularly in alopecia totalis/universalis, a pattern that suggests antigenic drive. Many expanded lesional clones were found to persist in scalp and blood during tofacitinib treatment, and relapse after treatment cessation may be partly explained by this persistence. Because the treated cohort was small and had only one nonresponder, larger studies are needed to examine links between baseline CD8+ expansion and response. With tofacitinib, both scalp clonality and the number of expanded CD8+ clones among the top 100 scalp clones went down significantly.

Here V drops 5 bases and J drops 2 bases, and the junction holds 5 bases not matched to any gene. Sequences MNHEY (CDR1) and SMNVEV (CDR2) are obtained from the germline V gene (reference sequence). Including the terminal cysteine and phenylalanine, the CDR3 comprises 16 residues. Only the CDR3 part of the read is kept: 48 bases, read in frame from the first base. Regarding this clone: Its cognate antigen has yet to be identified. No much larger clonotype is one base removed from it; base qualities were not supplied.

The library was built by means of the immunoSEQ multiplex PCR assay. RNA was extracted from all samples and reverse transcribed into cDNA, which served as template for TCR sequencing. SuperScript III was used for first-strand cDNA synthesis, primed with a 2:1 mix of oligo-dT and random hexamers. A synthetic immune receptor repertoire was used to measure amplification bias, and any remaining bias was corrected computationally. The study's own analysis went as follows. Raw reads were preprocessed to remove errors, and CDR3 was defined by IMGT conventions from the conserved cysteine to phenylalanine. To get clonality, Shannon entropy was normalized by log2 of the number of productive unique TCRs and the result was subtracted from 1. Whether scalp clones were CD4 or CD8 was inferred by matching scalp TCRbeta sequences against CD4 and CD8 repertoires sorted from blood. In TCRdb, the immuneACCESS table is reduced to in-frame sequences with V and J assigned. These tables do not hold every clone; where another copy was compared, an unresolved V gene accounts for under half, and the others remain unexplained. V and J calls and clone size are copied from that table; D and trimming were computed from the DNA. This sample holds fewer than 150,000 clones; roughly 82% were observed only once. Around a quarter of the sample lies in the top ten.

Read against the paper, the sample's time point label means: less than five weeks on oral tofacitinib. The treatment or condition label on this specimen signifies: oral pan-JAK inhibitor, 5-10 mg twice daily. Lesional scalp punch biopsies and peripheral blood were obtained from alopecia areata patients. PBMCs were separated by density centrifugation and stained for CD3, CD4 and CD8, after which CD4+ and CD8+ T cells were sorted on a FACSAria. This material consisted of CD8+ T cells sorted from blood, taken at week 4, from a patient treated with tofacitinib. The clonotype was recovered from a human donor with alopecia areata. The chain uses TRBV27 and TRBJ2-7, with TRBD2 matching 14 junction bases. Read as DNA, the sequence is TGTGCCAGCAGTGCTGGGACTAGCGGGAGCACCTACGAGCAGTACTTC. Its coded protein is CASSAGTSGSTYEQYF.